The entry below describes one T cell receptor (beta chain). Antigen specificity is unknown. Primers: 60 Vbeta forward and 13 Jbeta reverse. The method was immunoSEQ multiplex PCR; TCRdb's version includes in-frame clones alone and lacks a portion of them. The repertoire includes about 170,000 clones, 80% of them detected once, and 4.5% to 5.5% sits in the top ten. The germline V gene encodes CDR1 MGHRA and CDR2 YSYEKL. V lost 3 bases and J lost 0, with 9 bases in between. CDR3 size: 15 residues. The data were taken from a study of cytomegalovirus exposure and HLA in healthy donors. Study observations and caveats: TCR beta V- and J-gene trimming was later associated with a missense DCLRE1C variant. Only CMV serostatus was available as immune exposure information. Most likely, a cluster of highly shared sequence variants arose as a sequencing artifact. Researchers left out some V segments, among them TRBV6-2 and TRBV6-3, as indistinguishable.

Sequencing was done on a sample of PBMCs. J is TRBJ2-4 and V is TRBV4-1, with D tentatively TRBD1 (6 bases). The receptor was derived from a woman aged 50 to 60 in good health and CMV-seropositive. The CDR3: CASSQQGLAKNIQYF. DNA for the CDR3: TGCGCCAGCAGCCAGCAGGGGCTAGCCAAAAACATTCAGTACTTC.